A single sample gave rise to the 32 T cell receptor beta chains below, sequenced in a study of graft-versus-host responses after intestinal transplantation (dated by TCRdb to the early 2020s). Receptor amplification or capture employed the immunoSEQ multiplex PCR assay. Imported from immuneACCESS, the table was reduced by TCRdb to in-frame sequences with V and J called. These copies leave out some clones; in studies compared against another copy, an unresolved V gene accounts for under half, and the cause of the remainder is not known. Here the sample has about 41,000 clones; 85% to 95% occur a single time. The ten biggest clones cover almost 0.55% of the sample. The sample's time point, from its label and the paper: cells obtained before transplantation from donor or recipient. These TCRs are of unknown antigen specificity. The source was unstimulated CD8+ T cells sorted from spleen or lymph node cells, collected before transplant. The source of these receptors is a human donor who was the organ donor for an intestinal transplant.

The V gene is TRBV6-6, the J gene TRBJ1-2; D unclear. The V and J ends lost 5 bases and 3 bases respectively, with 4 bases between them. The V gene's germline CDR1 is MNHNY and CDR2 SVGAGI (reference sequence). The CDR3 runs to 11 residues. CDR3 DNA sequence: TGTGCCAGCAGTCAGGACTATGGCTACACCTTC. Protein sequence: CASSQDYGYTF.

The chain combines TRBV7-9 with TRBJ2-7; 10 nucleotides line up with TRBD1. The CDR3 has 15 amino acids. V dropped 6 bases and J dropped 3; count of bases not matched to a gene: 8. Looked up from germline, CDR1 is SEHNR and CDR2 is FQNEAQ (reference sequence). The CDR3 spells CASSAPGQGIYEQYF. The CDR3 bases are TGTGCCAGCAGTGCCCCGGGACAGGGGATCTACGAGCAGTACTTC.

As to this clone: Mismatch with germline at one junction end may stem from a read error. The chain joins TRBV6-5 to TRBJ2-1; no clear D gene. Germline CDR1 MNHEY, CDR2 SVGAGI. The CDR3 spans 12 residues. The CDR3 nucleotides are TGTGCCAGCAGTTACAGCGAGAAGGGTGAAATCTTC. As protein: CASSYSEKGEIF.

The CDR3 nucleotides read TGTGCCAGCAGCTTCATTCCTAGCGGGTCCTACGAGCAGTACTTC. Its protein product is CASSFIPSGSYEQYF. The chain combines TRBV5-4 with TRBJ2-7, with TRBD2 matching over 8 bases. Germline CDR1 SGHNT, CDR2 YYREEE (reference sequence). J was trimmed by 1 base and V by 2 bases; bases with no gene match: 5. The CDR3 is 15 amino acids.

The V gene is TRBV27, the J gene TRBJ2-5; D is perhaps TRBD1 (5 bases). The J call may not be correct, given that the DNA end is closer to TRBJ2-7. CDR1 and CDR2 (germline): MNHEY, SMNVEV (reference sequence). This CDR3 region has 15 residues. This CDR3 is CASRNLGQGSYEQYF. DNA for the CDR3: TGTGCCAGCAGGAACCTGGGTCAGGGAAGCTACGAGCAGTACTTC.

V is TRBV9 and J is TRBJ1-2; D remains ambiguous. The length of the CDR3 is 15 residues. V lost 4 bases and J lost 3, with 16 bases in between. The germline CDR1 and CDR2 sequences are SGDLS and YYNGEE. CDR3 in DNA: TGTGCCAGCAGCCCCGCGGGCAGCAGAGACTATGGCTACACCTTC. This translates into CASSPAGSRDYGYTF.

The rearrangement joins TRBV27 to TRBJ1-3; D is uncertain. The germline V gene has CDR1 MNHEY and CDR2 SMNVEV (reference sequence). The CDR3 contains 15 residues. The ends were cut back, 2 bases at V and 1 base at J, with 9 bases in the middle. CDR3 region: CASSLVPPSGNTIYF. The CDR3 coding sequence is TGTGCCAGCAGTTTAGTACCTCCTTCTGGAAACACCATATATTTT.

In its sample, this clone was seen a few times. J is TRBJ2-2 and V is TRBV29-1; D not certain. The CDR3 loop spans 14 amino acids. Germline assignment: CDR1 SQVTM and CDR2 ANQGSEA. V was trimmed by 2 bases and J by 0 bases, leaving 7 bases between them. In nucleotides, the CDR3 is TGCAGCGTTGAAATCGGGCCGAACACCGGGGAGCTGTTTTTT. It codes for CSVEIGPNTGELFF.

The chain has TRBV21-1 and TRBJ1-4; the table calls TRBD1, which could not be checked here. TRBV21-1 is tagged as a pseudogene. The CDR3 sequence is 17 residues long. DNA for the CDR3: TGTGCCAGCAGCAAAGCGGGTCCGGGACACACAAATGAAAAACTGTTTTTT. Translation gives CASSKAGPGHTNEKLFF.

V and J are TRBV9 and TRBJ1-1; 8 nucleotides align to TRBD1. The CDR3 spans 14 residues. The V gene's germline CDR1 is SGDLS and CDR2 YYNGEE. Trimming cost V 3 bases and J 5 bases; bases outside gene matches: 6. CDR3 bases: TGTGCCAGCAGCGCCACAGGGGGAAGGACTGAAGCTTTCTTT. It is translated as CASSATGGRTEAFF.

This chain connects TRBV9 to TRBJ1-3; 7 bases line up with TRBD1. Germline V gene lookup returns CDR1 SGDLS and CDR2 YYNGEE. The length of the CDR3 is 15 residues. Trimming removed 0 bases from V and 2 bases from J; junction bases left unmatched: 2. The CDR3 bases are TGTGCCAGCAGCGTAGTAGGGGGCGCTGGAAACACCATATATTTT. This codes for CASSVVGGAGNTIYF.

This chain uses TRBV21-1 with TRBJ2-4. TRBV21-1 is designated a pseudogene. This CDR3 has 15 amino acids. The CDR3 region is CASSKEGLDKNIQYF. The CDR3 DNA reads TGTGCCAGCAGCAAAGAGGGTTTGGACAAAAACATTCAGTACTTC.

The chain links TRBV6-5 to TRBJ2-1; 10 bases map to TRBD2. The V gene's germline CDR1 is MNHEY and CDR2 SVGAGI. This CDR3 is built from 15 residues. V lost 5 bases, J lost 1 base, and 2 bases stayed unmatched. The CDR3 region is CASSVLAGSYNEQFF. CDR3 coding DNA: TGTGCCAGCAGTGTACTAGCGGGGTCCTACAATGAGCAGTTCTTC.

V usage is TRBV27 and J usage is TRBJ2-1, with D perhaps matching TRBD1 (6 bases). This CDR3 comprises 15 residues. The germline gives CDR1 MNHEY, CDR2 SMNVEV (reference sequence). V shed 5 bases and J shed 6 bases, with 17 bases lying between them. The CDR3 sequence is CASSPGHPEANEQFF. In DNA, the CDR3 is TGTGCCAGCAGTCCGGGACATCCGGAGGCCAATGAGCAGTTCTTC.

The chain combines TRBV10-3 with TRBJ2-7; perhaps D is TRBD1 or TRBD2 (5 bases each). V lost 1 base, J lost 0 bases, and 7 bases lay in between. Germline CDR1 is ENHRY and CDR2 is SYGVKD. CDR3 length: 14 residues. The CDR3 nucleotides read TGTGCCATCAGTGAGTGGGGGAGCTCCTACGAGCAGTACTTC. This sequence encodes CAISEWGSSYEQYF.

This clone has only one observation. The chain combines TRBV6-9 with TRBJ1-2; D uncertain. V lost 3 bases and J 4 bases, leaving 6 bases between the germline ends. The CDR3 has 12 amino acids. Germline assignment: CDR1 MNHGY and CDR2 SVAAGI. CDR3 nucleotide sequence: TGTGCCAGCAGTTACGACGTCTATGGCTACACCTTC. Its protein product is CASSYDVYGYTF.

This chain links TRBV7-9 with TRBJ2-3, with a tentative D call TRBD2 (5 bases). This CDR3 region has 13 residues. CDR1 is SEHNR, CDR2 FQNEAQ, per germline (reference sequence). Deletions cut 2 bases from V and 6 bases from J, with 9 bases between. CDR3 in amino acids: CASSLLLVDTQYF. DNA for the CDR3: TGTGCCAGCAGCTTACTACTAGTCGATACGCAGTATTTT.

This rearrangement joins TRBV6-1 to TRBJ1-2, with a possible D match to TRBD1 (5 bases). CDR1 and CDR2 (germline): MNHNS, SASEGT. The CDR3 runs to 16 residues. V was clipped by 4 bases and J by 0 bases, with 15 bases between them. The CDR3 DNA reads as TGTGCCAGCAGTGCCCGGGACGGCCCTCCTAACTATGGCTACACCTTC. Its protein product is CASSARDGPPNYGYTF.

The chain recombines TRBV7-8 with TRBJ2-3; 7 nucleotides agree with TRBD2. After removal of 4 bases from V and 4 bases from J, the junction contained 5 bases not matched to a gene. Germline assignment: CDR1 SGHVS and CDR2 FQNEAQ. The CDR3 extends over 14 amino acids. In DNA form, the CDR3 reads TGTGCCAGCAGCTGGACTAGTATCGCAGATACGCAGTATTTT. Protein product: CASSWTSIADTQYF.

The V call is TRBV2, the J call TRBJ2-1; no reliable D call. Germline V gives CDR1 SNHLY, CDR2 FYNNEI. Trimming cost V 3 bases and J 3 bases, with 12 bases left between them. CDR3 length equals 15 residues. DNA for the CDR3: TGTGCCAGCAGTGATTCACATGGGGTCTACAATGAGCAGTTCTTC. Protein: CASSDSHGVYNEQFF. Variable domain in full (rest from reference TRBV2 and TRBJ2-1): EPEVTQTPSHQVTQMGQEVILRCVPISNHLYFYWYRQILGQKVEFLVSFYNNEISEKSEIFDDQFSVERPDGSNFTLKIRSTKLEDSAMYFCASSDSHGVYNEQFFGPGTRLTVL.

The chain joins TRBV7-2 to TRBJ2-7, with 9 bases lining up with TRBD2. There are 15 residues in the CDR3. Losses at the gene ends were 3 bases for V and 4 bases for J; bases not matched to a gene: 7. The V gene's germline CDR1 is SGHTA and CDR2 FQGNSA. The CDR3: CASSFWRGGQYEQYF. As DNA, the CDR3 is TGTGCCAGCAGCTTCTGGCGGGGGGGCCAGTACGAGCAGTACTTC.

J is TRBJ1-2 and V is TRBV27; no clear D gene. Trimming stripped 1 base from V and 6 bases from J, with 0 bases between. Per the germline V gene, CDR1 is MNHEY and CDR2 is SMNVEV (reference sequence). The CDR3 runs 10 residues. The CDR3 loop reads CASSLYGYTF. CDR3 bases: TGTGCCAGCAGTTTATATGGCTACACCTTC.

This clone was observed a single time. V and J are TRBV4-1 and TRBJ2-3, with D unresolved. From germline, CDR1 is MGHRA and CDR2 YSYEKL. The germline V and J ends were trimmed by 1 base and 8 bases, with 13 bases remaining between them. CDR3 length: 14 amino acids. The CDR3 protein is CASSQVGPQSTQYF. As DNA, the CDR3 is TGCGCCAGCAGCCAAGTTGGGCCACAAAGTACGCAGTATTTT.

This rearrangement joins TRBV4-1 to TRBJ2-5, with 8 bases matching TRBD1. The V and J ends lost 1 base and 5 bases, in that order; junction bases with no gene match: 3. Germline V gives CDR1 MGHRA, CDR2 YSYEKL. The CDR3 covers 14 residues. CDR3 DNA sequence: TGCGCCAGCAGCCAAGGGACAGGGTGGGAGACCCAGTACTTC. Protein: CASSQGTGWETQYF.

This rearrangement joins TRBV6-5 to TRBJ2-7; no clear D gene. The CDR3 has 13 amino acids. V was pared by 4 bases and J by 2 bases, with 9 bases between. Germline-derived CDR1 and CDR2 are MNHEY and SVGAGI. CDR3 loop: CASSLATTYEQYF. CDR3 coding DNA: TGTGCCAGCAGTTTAGCAACCACCTACGAGCAGTACTTC.

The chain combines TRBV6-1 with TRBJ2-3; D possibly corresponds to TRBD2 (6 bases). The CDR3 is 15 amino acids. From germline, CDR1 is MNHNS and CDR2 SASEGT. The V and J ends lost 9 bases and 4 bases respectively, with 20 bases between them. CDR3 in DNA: TGTGCCAGTAGAACTCGACTAGATAAGGCAGATACGCAGTATTTT. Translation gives CASRTRLDKADTQYF.

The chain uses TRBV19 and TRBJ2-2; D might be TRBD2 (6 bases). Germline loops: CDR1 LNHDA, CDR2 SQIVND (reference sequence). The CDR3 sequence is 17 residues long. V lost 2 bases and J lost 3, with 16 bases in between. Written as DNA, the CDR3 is TGTGCCAGTAGTATATCGGGCTGGCGGGGCTACACCGGGGAGCTGTTTTTT. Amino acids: CASSISGWRGYTGELFF. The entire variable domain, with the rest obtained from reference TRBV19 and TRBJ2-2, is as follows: DGGITQSPKYLFRKEGQNVTLSCEQNLNHDAMYWYRQDPGQGLRLIYYSQIVNDFQKGDIAEGYSVSREKKESFPLTVTSAQKNPTAFYLCASSISGWRGYTGELFFGEGSRLTVL.

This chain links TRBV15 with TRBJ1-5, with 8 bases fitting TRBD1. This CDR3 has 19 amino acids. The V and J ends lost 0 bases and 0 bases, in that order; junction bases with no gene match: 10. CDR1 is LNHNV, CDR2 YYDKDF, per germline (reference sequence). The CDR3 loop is CATSRDAVQGAHSNQPQHF. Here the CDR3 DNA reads TGTGCCACCAGCAGAGATGCTGTGCAGGGGGCGCATAGCAATCAGCCCCAGCATTTT.

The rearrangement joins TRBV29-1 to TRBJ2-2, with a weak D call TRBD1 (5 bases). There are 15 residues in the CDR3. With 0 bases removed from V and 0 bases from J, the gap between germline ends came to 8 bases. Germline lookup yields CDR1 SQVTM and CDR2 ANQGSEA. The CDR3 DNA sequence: TGCAGCGTTGAAGACGGCAGGGCGAACACCGGGGAGCTGTTTTTT. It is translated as CSVEDGRANTGELFF.

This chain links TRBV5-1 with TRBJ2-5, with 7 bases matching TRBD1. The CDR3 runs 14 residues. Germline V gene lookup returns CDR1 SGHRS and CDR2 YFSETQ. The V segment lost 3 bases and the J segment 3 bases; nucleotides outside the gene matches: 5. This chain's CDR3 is CASSYRDSKETQYF. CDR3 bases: TGCGCCAGCAGCTACCGGGACAGCAAAGAGACCCAGTACTTC.

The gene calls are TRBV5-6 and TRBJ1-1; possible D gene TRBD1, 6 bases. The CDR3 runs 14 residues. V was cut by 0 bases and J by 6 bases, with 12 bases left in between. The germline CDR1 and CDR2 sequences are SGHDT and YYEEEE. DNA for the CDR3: TGTGCCAGCAGCTTGGTCTTAAGGGGGGCTGAAGCTTTCTTT. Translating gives CASSLVLRGAEAFF.

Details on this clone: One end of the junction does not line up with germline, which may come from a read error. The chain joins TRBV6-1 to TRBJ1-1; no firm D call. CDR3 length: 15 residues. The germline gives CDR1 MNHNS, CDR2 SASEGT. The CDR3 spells CASSLKYEGGRETFF. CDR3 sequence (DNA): TGTGCCAGCAGCCTTAAGTATGAGGGTGGTCGTGAAACTTTCTTT.